This TCR beta chain was identified in a study of blood T cell repertoires in COVID-19. Produced via immunoSEQ multiplex PCR; TCRdb's table is partial and in-frame only. The sample includes about 56,000 clones, 80% to 90% of them seen just once. The germline CDR1 and CDR2 sequences are SEHNR and FQNEAQ (reference sequence). This CDR3 region has 16 residues. Trimming took 0 bases from V and 3 from J, leaving 14 bases between them. The sequence derives from a woman aged 55-70 years with COVID-19, enrolled during active disease. The J gene is TRBJ1-1, the V gene TRBV7-9, with D possibly being TRBD1 (5 bases). The sequenced material came from peripheral blood. CDR3 in amino acids: CASSLAGTRRYTEAFF. The CDR3 DNA sequence: TGTGCCAGCAGCTTAGCCGGGACTCGGAGGTACACTGAAGCTTTCTTT.